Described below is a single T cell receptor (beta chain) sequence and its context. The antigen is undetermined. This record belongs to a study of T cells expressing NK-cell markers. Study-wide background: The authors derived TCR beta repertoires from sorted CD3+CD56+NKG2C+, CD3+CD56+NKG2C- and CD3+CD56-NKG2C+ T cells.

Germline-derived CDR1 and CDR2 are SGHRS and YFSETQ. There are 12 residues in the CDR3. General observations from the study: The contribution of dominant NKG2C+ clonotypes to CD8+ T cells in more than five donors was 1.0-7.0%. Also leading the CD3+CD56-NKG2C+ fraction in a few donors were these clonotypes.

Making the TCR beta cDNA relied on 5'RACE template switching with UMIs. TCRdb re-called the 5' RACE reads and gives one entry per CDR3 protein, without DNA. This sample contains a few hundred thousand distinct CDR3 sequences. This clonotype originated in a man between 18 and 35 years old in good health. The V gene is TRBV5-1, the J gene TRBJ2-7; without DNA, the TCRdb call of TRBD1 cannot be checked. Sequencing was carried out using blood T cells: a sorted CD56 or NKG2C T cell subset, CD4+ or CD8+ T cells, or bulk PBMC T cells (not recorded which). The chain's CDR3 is CASSGTGSEQYF.